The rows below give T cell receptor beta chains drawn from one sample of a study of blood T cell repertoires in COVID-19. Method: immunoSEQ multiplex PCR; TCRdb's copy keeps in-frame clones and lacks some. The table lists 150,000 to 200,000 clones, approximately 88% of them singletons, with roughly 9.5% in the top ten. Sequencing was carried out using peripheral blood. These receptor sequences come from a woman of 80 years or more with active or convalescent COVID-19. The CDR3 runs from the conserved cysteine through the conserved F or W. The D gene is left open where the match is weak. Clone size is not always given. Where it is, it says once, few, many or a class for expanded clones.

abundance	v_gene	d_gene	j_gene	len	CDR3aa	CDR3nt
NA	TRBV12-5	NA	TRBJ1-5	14	CASGSQGSYQPQHF	TGTGCTAGTGGTTCACAGGGTAGTTATCAGCCCCAGCATTTT
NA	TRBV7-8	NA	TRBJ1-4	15	CASSPEGATNEKLFF	TGTGCCAGCAGCCCCGAGGGTGCAACTAATGAAAAACTGTTTTTT
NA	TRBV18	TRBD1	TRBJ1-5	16	CASSPGQGAGNQPQHF	TGTGCCAGCTCACCAGGACAGGGGGCCGGCAATCAGCCCCAGCATTTT
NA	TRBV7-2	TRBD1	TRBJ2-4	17	CASSLGGQGVTKNIQYF	TGTGCCAGCAGCTTAGGGGGACAGGGGGTCACCAAAAACATTCAGTACTTC
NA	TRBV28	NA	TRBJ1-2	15	CASSSEAVGGYGYTF	TGTGCCAGCAGTTCCGAGGCAGTCGGGGGCTATGGCTACACCTTC
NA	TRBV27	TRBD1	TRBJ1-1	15	CASSSQGATNTEAFF	TGTGCCAGCAGTTCACAGGGGGCAACGAACACTGAAGCTTTCTTT
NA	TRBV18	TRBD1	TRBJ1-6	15	CASSPGGQGNSPLHF	TGTGCCAGCTCACCTGGGGGACAGGGTAATTCACCCCTCCACTTT
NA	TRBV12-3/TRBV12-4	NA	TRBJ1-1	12	CASSLSPGEAFF	TGTGCCAGCAGCCTCTCCCCCGGGGAAGCTTTCTTT
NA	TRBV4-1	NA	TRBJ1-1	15	CASSQEGDSRSRAFF	TGCGCCAGCAGCCAAGAAGGGGACTCGAGGTCCCGGGCTTTCTTT
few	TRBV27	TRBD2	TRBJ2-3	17	CASSARLAGAGTDTQYF	TGTGCCAGCAGTGCCCGACTAGCGGGGGCCGGCACAGATACGCAGTATTTT
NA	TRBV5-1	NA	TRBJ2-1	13	CASSLGANNEQFF	TGCGCCAGCAGCTTGGGAGCTAACAATGAGCAGTTCTTC
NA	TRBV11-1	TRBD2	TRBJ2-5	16	CASSLVAAGGQETQYF	TGTGCCAGCAGCTTAGTCGCAGCGGGGGGGCAAGAGACCCAGTACTTC
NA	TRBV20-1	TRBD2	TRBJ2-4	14	CSASSGGAKNIQYF	TGCAGTGCCAGTAGCGGGGGGGCCAAAAACATTCAGTACTTC
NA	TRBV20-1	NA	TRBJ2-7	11	CSARLGLEQYF	TGCAGTGCTAGACTGGGGCTCGAGCAGTACTTC
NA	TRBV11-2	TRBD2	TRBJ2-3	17	CASSLGRSGGGTDTQYF	TGTGCCAGCAGCTTAGGTCGGAGCGGGGGGGGCACAGATACGCAGTATTTT